Each of the 3 T cell receptor beta chains below was sequenced from the same sample in a study of cytomegalovirus exposure and HLA in healthy donors. Primers included in the PCR were 60 Vbeta and 13 Jbeta primers. Generated by immunoSEQ multiplex PCR, the TCRdb table keeps only in-frame clones and is missing some. The data contain about 140,000 clones, 60% to 85% of them singletons. Material: PBMCs. All receptors derive from a man aged 40-49 years in good health and CMV-seropositive.

CDR3 coding DNA: TGTGCCAGCACAATCCCACGGGGGGGCGCGGGTCAGCCCCAGCATTTT. Its translation is CASTIPRGGAGQPQHF. The V and J genes are TRBV28 and TRBJ1-5; tentatively, D is TRBD1 (6 bases). CDR3 length: 16 amino acids. Trimming cost V 7 bases and J 6 bases, with 22 bases left between them. Germline values: CDR1 MDHEN, CDR2 SYDVKM.

The chain carries TRBV5-1 and TRBJ1-1; TRBD1 might be the D (5 bases). The CDR3 runs 14 residues. With 1 base removed from V and 1 base from J, the gap between germline ends came to 8 bases. Germline V CDR1 and CDR2: SGHRS, YFSETQ. CDR3 DNA: TGCGCCAGCAGCTTGTCAGGACAGAACACTGAAGCTTTCTTT. It yields the protein CASSLSGQNTEAFF.

The J gene is TRBJ2-7, the V gene TRBV25-1; the match to TRBD2 covers 13 bases. The germline gives CDR1 MGHDK, CDR2 SYGVNS. The V gene end was trimmed by 6 bases and the J gene end by 5 bases; junction bases not matched to a gene: 4. The CDR3 is 14 residues long. This chain's CDR3 is CASRGLAGTHEQYF. CDR3 nucleotides: TGTGCCAGCAGGGGACTAGCGGGGACCCACGAGCAGTACTTC.